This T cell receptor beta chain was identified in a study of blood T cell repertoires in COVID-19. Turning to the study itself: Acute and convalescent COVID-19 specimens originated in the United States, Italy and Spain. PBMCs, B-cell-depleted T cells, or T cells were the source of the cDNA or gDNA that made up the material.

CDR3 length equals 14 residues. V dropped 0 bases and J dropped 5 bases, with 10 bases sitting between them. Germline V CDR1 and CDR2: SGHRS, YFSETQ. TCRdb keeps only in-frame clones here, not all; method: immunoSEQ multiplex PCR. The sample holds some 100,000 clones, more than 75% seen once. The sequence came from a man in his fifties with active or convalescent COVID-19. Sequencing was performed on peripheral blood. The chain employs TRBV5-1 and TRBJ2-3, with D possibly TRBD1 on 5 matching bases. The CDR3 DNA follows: TGCGCCAGCAGCTTGGAGGGGCAAAGAGATACGCAGTATTTT. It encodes CASSLEGQRDTQYF.